A single sample is the source of the 22 T cell receptor beta chains below, sequenced in a study of shared clonotypes between healthy human individuals. Profiling relied on immunoSEQ multiplex PCR, and the TCRdb table lists in-frame clones only, not all of them. The sample shows 400,000 or so clones, 96% of them seen only once. The sequencing sample was made of memory CD8+ T cells sorted from blood. Described subset: CD45RO+ cells pooled with CCR7-negative TemRA cells. Receptors originate from a man between 25 and 39 years old in good health.

This clone was found once. The chain joins TRBV4-1 to TRBJ2-3; D gene ambiguous. V lost 1 base to trimming and J lost 2 bases, with 13 bases between them. The CDR3 totals 16 residues. Germline CDR1 reads MGHRA; CDR2 reads YSYEKL. The DNA of the CDR3 is TGCGCCAGCAGCCAAGGTTTTGGTAAACTCACAGATACGCAGTATTTT. Residues: CASSQGFGKLTDTQYF.

The rearrangement uses TRBV28 and TRBJ1-5; 7 bases map to TRBD1. The V gene end was trimmed by 6 bases and the J gene end by 6 bases; junction bases not matched to a gene: 8. The CDR3 consists of 14 residues. Germline assignment: CDR1 MDHEN and CDR2 SYDVKM. CDR3 protein: CASSQPPGGQPQHF. CDR3 DNA sequence: TGTGCCAGCAGCCAGCCCCCAGGGGGTCAGCCCCAGCATTTT.

The gene calls are TRBV5-1 and TRBJ1-1, with D hard to call. The CDR3 consists of 16 residues. The V gene lost 0 bases and the J gene lost 0 bases, with 12 bases spanning the gap. Germline assignment: CDR1 SGHRS and CDR2 YFSETQ. The CDR3 DNA sequence: TGCGCCAGCAGCTTGGCCTCGACAAACATGAACACTGAAGCTTTCTTT. This encodes CASSLASTNMNTEAFF.

This clone was seen once. This rearrangement joins TRBV19 to TRBJ2-5; 10 nucleotides match TRBD2. Germline loops: CDR1 LNHDA, CDR2 SQIVND (reference sequence). The CDR3 runs to 16 residues. Trimming removed 4 bases from V and 4 bases from J; junction bases left unmatched: 9. Written as DNA, the CDR3 is TGTGCCAGTAGTACAAGCGGGAGGGCCCTTCGAGAGACCCAGTACTTC. Translation gives CASSTSGRALRETQYF.

This CDR3 is CAWSAGLDRALYGYTF. In DNA form, the CDR3 reads TGTGCCTGGAGCGCCGGACTTGACAGGGCACTCTATGGCTACACCTTC. This chain joins TRBV30 and TRBJ1-2; 7 bases match TRBD1. CDR3 length equals 16 residues. Germline CDR1 reads GTSNPN; CDR2 reads SVGIG (reference sequence). J gave up 4 bases and V 3 bases, and 14 bases lay outside the gene matches.

The V call is TRBV7-9, the J call TRBJ2-1; possibly TRBD2 for D (6 bases). V was trimmed by 5 bases and J by 1 base, leaving 18 bases between them. CDR1 SEHNR and CDR2 FQNEAQ come from the germline V gene (reference sequence). CDR3 size: 17 residues. CDR3 sequence (DNA): TGTGCCAGCAGCGGCGGGACGGGAGCAGGATCCTACAATGAGCAGTTCTTC. It is translated as CASSGGTGAGSYNEQFF.

The V and J genes are TRBV2 and TRBJ1-4, with unresolved D. Looked up from germline, CDR1 is SNHLY and CDR2 is FYNNEI. The CDR3 length is 13 residues. The germline V and J ends were trimmed by 10 bases and 10 bases, with 19 bases remaining between them. CDR3 DNA sequence: TGTGCCACGGCGGGTACTCTCACGGGAAAACTGTTTTTT. Translation gives CATAGTLTGKLFF.

The chain combines TRBV5-1 with TRBJ2-5, with 12 bases that match TRBD2. The germline CDR1 and CDR2 sequences are SGHRS and YFSETQ. The V gene end was trimmed by 4 bases and the J gene end by 7 bases; junction bases not matched to a gene: 8. The CDR3 runs to 15 residues. The CDR3 reads CASSTTSGSGVTQYF. The CDR3 DNA is TGCGCCAGCAGCACGACTAGCGGGAGCGGTGTGACCCAGTACTTC.

The chain combines TRBV4-2 with TRBJ2-7, with 8 bases aligning to TRBD2. The J segment lost 4 bases and the V segment lost 0 bases, leaving 8 bases of the junction unmatched. Germline-derived CDR1 and CDR2 are LGHNA and YNFKEQ. The CDR3 covers 16 residues. The CDR3, as DNA: TGTGCCAGCAGCCAAGATAGGGTAGCGGGGACTTACGAGCAGTACTTC. Its translation: CASSQDRVAGTYEQYF.

The chain combines TRBV10-1 with TRBJ2-3; D gene ambiguous. This CDR3 is 10 amino acids long. CDR1 is WNHNN, CDR2 SYGVQD, per germline (reference sequence). The V and J ends lost 7 bases and 3 bases respectively, with 2 bases between them. DNA for the CDR3: TGCGCCAGCATTACAGATACGCAGTATTTT. As protein: CASITDTQYF.

The chain employs TRBV10-1 and TRBJ2-4; D unresolved. CDR3 length: 12 amino acids. V shed 4 bases and J shed 2 bases, with 3 bases lying between them. Germline V lookup: CDR1 WNHNN, CDR2 SYGVQD (reference sequence). Written as DNA, the CDR3 is TGCGCCAGCAGTGGGACCAAAAACATTCAGTACTTC. The encoded protein is CASSGTKNIQYF.

The sample holds one count of this clone. V gene TRBV1 combines with J gene TRBJ2-6; the table's TRBD1 call for D was not verified on the DNA. TRBV1 is assigned pseudogene status. There are 16 residues in the CDR3. Here the CDR3 DNA reads TGCACCAGCAGGCCGCCTGCACAAAGTCGGGCCAACGTCCTGACTTTC. Its protein is CTSRPPAQSRANVLTF.

V and J are TRBV28 and TRBJ2-3; D may be TRBD1 (6 bases). CDR3 length equals 14 residues. The V end was cut by 5 bases, the J end by 1 base, with 10 bases between. Looked up from germline, CDR1 is MDHEN and CDR2 is SYDVKM. The CDR3 DNA follows: TGTGCCAGCAGTCCATGGACAGGCACAGATACGCAGTATTTT. It encodes CASSPWTGTDTQYF.

The gene calls are TRBV2 and TRBJ2-7, with D possibly matching TRBD2 (5 bases). Germline V CDR1 and CDR2: SNHLY, FYNNEI. The V gene lost 7 bases and the J gene lost 1 base, with 14 bases spanning the gap. The CDR3 consists of 14 residues. Here the CDR3 DNA reads TGTGCCAGCAATCCGGAGGCCGGGTCCTACGAGCAGTACTTC. Translating gives CASNPEAGSYEQYF. The full variable domain, rest sourced from reference TRBV2 and TRBJ2-7, is EPEVTQTPSHQVTQMGQEVILRCVPISNHLYFYWYRQILGQKVEFLVSFYNNEISEKSEIFDDQFSVERPDGSNFTLKIRSTKLEDSAMYFCASNPEAGSYEQYFGPGTRLTVT.

The V gene is TRBV15, the J gene TRBJ2-1; 7 nucleotides align to TRBD2. The ends lost 1 base at V and 5 bases at J; junction bases unmatched: 8. The germline gives CDR1 LNHNV, CDR2 YYDKDF (reference sequence). The length of the CDR3 is 16 residues. The CDR3: CATSRAPGGRDNEQFF. The CDR3 DNA is TGTGCCACCAGCAGAGCCCCCGGCGGGAGAGACAATGAGCAGTTCTTC.

The chain recombines TRBV2 with TRBJ1-4; no definite D call. The CDR3 has 14 amino acids. V gave up 4 bases and J gave up 8 bases, with 14 bases separating them. The germline V gene encodes CDR1 SNHLY and CDR2 FYNNEI. CDR3 sequence reads: CASSVDPPEEKLFF. The CDR3 DNA reads TGTGCCAGCAGTGTGGACCCCCCGGAGGAAAAACTGTTTTTT.

The V call is TRBV11-3, the J call TRBJ2-1, with D unresolved. Deletions cut 0 bases from V and 8 bases from J, with 8 bases between. This CDR3 has 13 amino acids. The germline V gene has CDR1 SGHNT and CDR2 YENEEA. The chain's CDR3 is CASSLEPADEQFF. The CDR3 DNA reads TGTGCCAGCAGCTTAGAGCCCGCCGATGAGCAGTTCTTC. Together with reference TRBV11-3 and TRBJ2-1, the CDR3 gives the full variable domain: EAGVVQSPRYKIIEKKQPVAFWCNPISGHNTLYWYLQNLGQGPELLIRYENEEAVDDSQLPKDRFSAERLKGVDSTLKIQPAELGDSAVYLCASSLEPADEQFFGPGTRLTVL.

This chain joins TRBV30 and TRBJ2-3; 10 nucleotides line up with TRBD1. This CDR3 has 15 amino acids. With V trimmed by 5 bases and J by 1 base, 6 bases remained unmatched. CDR1 and CDR2 from the germline V gene are GTSNPN and SVGIG (reference sequence). CDR3 bases: TGTGCCTGGGCGACAGGGGGCGCGGGCACAGATACGCAGTATTTT. It yields the protein CAWATGGAGTDTQYF.

This clone was observed once. The rearrangement uses TRBV28 and TRBJ2-3, with 7 positions matching TRBD2. The V gene end was trimmed by 5 bases and the J gene end by 0 bases; junction bases not matched to a gene: 5. The CDR3 loop spans 15 amino acids. Germline CDR1 reads MDHEN; CDR2 reads SYDVKM. For the CDR3, the DNA is TGTGCCAGCAGTCGCGGGAGAGGGAGCACAGATACGCAGTATTTT. Translating it yields CASSRGRGSTDTQYF.

V gene TRBV6-1 combines with J gene TRBJ1-5, with D unclear. V gave up 7 bases and J gave up 0 bases, with 7 bases separating them. Germline CDR1 reads MNHNS; CDR2 reads SASEGT. The CDR3 is 13 residues long. The CDR3 here is CASIDTSNQPQHF. The CDR3 bases are TGTGCCAGCATTGACACTAGCAATCAGCCCCAGCATTTT.

This clone was detected once. The gene calls are TRBV5-5 and TRBJ1-3; possible D gene TRBD1, 5 bases. V lost 1 base to trimming and J lost 0 bases, with 8 bases between them. There are 15 residues in the CDR3. Germline CDR1 and CDR2: SGHKS and YYEKEE (reference sequence). CDR3 region: CASSLWGTSGNTIYF. As DNA, the CDR3 is TGTGCCAGCAGCTTGTGGGGGACCTCTGGAAACACCATATATTTT.

The chain uses TRBV28 and TRBJ1-5; D ambiguous. Trimming removed 7 bases at V and 1 base at J, with 5 bases between. CDR1 is MDHEN and CDR2 is SYDVKM in the germline V gene. CDR3 length: 12 amino acids. The CDR3 sequence is CASKGSNQPQHF. CDR3 nucleotides: TGTGCCAGCAAAGGAAGCAATCAGCCCCAGCATTTT.